Below are 7 T cell receptor beta chains sequenced from a single sample in a study of T cell responses to AZD1222 COVID-19 vaccine. Clones were sequenced by immunoSEQ multiplex PCR, and TCRdb holds only the in-frame ones, with some missing. The table has some 170,000 clones, less than 90% seen once. The material was peripheral blood, obtained on day 0 of AZD1222 vaccination. The receptors derive from an adult in good health.

This clone has just one count. As DNA, the CDR3 is TGTGCCAGCAGGGGACAGATGAACACTGAAGCTTTCTTT. Translating it yields CASRGQMNTEAFF. The rearrangement links TRBV6-5 to TRBJ1-1; TRBD1 aligns across 7 bases. V lost 6 bases to trimming and J lost 0 bases; unmatched junction nucleotides: 1. The CDR3 sequence is 13 residues long. CDR1 is MNHEY and CDR2 is SVGAGI in the germline V gene.

The CDR3 region is CASSQDLSSQETQYF. The CDR3 DNA follows: TGCGCCAGCAGCCAAGATCTTTCCAGCCAAGAGACCCAGTACTTC. The chain carries TRBV4-3 and TRBJ2-5, with D hard to call. CDR3 length: 15 residues. The germline V and J ends were trimmed by 0 bases and 1 base, with 9 bases remaining between them. Per the germline V gene, CDR1 is LGHNA and CDR2 is YSLEER.

This chain connects TRBV11-2 to TRBJ2-5; D call uncertain. V was pared by 0 bases and J by 5 bases, with 4 bases between. The CDR3 length is 12 residues. CDR1 and CDR2 from the germline V gene are SGHAT and FQNNGV. CDR3 bases: TGTGCCAGCAGCTTAGATCTGGAGACCCAGTACTTC. It encodes CASSLDLETQYF.

The rearrangement links TRBV7-9 to TRBJ2-3, with D possibly called TRBD1 or TRBD2 (5 bases each). Trimming cost V 5 bases and J 4 bases, with 16 bases left between them. This CDR3 spans 15 amino acids. The V gene's germline CDR1 is SEHNR and CDR2 FQNEAQ (reference sequence). CDR3 region: CASSSKPPGPDTQYF. Written as DNA, the CDR3 is TGTGCCAGCAGCAGCAAACCTCCGGGGCCAGATACGCAGTATTTT.

The chain uses TRBV5-5 and TRBJ2-2, with D tentatively TRBD1 (6 bases). The germline CDR1 and CDR2 sequences are SGHKS and YYEKEE (reference sequence). The CDR3 is made up of 17 amino acids. Trimming shortened V by 4 bases and J by 5 bases, and 21 bases separated the two germline ends. The CDR3, as DNA: TGTGCCAGCAGCGCCCTGGGGTGGGGGCGAGAAACCGGGGAGCTGTTTTTT. It translates to CASSALGWGRETGELFF.

The chain links TRBV2 to TRBJ2-1; the match to TRBD2 covers 11 bases. The length of the CDR3 is 14 residues. With V trimmed by 6 bases and J by 5 bases, 3 bases remained unmatched. Germline CDR1 is SNHLY and CDR2 is FYNNEI. The CDR3 loop is CASRVTSGDNEQFF. In nucleotides, the CDR3 is TGTGCCAGCAGGGTGACTAGCGGGGACAATGAGCAGTTCTTC.

The chain couples TRBV19 to TRBJ1-4; tentatively, D is TRBD1 (5 bases). Per germline, CDR1 LNHDA and CDR2 SQIVND (reference sequence). CDR3 length equals 15 residues. Trimming took 0 bases from V and 6 from J, leaving 11 bases between them. The DNA for the CDR3 is TGTGCCAGTAGTATAGACGGCCAGGGAGATGAAAAACTGTTTTTT. Protein sequence: CASSIDGQGDEKLFF.